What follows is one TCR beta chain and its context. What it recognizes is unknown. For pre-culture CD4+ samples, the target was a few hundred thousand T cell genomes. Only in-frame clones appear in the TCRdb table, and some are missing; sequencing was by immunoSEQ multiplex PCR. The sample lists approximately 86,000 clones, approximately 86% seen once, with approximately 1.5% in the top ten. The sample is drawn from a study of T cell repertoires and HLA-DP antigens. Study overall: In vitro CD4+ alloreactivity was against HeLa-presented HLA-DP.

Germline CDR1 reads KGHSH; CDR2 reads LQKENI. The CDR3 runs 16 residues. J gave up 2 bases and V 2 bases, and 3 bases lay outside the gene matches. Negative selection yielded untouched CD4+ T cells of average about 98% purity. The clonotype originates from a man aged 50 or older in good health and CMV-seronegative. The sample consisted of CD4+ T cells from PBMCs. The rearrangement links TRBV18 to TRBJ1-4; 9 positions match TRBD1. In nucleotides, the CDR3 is TGTGCCAGCTCACCAAACAGGGGGCCCACTAATGAAAAACTGTTTTTT. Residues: CASSPNRGPTNEKLFF.